The rows below give T cell receptor beta chains drawn from one sample of a study of cytomegalovirus exposure and HLA in healthy donors. Sequencing was performed with immunoSEQ multiplex PCR; in TCRdb, only in-frame clones are kept and a portion is missing. In the table there are about 280,000 clones, approximately 87% of which are singletons. The specimen was PBMCs. The receptors stem from a woman between 18 and 29 years old in good health and CMV-seronegative. CDR3s include the opening cysteine and the closing phenylalanine or tryptophan. D genes are given only for firm matches. Clone size is stated in some rows and not others, as once, few, many or a class when expanded.

d_call,j_call,v_call,clone_size,cdr3_nt,cdr3_aa
TRBD1,TRBJ2-5,TRBV27,NA,TGTGCCAGCAGTTTTGGGACAGCCAAAGAGACCCAGTACTTC,CASSFGTAKETQYF
NA,TRBJ2-2,TRBV6-5,NA,TGTGCCAGCACTCGGGTCTACCCGAACACCGGGGAGCTGTTTTTT,CASTRVYPNTGELFF
TRBD1,TRBJ2-5,TRBV30,NA,TGTGCCCTCACCGACAGGGGACGGGAGACCCAGTACTTC,CALTDRGRETQYF
TRBD2,TRBJ2-7,TRBV6-1,once,TGTGCCAGCAGGGTTTCCGGGACTAGTATCTACGAGCAGTACTTC,CASRVSGTSIYEQYF
TRBD2,TRBJ2-7,TRBV5-1,NA,TGCGCCAGCAGCTTGGACGCGGGGGGGTCTTACGAACAGTACTTC,CASSLDAGGSYEQYF
TRBD2,TRBJ2-1,TRBV13,NA,TGTGCCAGCAGCCCTTCCTGGACTAGCGGGAGGCCGACCAATGAGCAGTTCTTC,CASSPSWTSGRPTNEQFF
NA,TRBJ1-2,TRBV29-1,NA,TGCAGCGTCGGGGGACTAACTAACTATGGCTACACCTTC,CSVGGLTNYGYTF
TRBD1,TRBJ2-2,TRBV7-3,NA,TGTGCCAGCAGCCCTCGACAGGGGGTCGGGGAGCTGTTTTTT,CASSPRQGVGELFF
TRBD1,TRBJ1-2,TRBV29-1,NA,TGCAGCGTTCAAAAGACCGGGACAGACTATGGCTACACCTTC,CSVQKTGTDYGYTF
TRBD2,TRBJ2-7,TRBV27,NA,TGTGCCAGCAGTCAGACGGGACTAGAACCCAACTACGAGCAGTACTTC,CASSQTGLEPNYEQYF
NA,TRBJ1-2,TRBV7-3,NA,TGTGCCAGCAGCTTATTCGCGGAGACAGTACTCTATGGCTACACCTTC,CASSLFAETVLYGYTF
NA,TRBJ2-1,TRBV30,NA,TGTGCCTGGAAGGCAGGAAACAATGAGCAGTTCTTC,CAWKAGNNEQFF
TRBD1,TRBJ2-3,TRBV13,NA,TGTGCCAGCAGCACCCGACAGGGGGCCACAGATACGCAGTATTTT,CASSTRQGATDTQYF
NA,TRBJ2-1,TRBV5-1,NA,TGCGCCAGCAGCTCCGGTGGGGCATACAATGAGCAGTTCTTC,CASSSGGAYNEQFF
NA,TRBJ1-2,TRBV27,once,TGTGCCAGCAGTTGGTCAGGGGTAGACTATGGCTACACCTTC,CASSWSGVDYGYTF
NA,TRBJ2-7,TRBV28,NA,TGTGCCAGCGCCCTACGAGTCATCTCCTACGAGCAGTACTTC,CASALRVISYEQYF